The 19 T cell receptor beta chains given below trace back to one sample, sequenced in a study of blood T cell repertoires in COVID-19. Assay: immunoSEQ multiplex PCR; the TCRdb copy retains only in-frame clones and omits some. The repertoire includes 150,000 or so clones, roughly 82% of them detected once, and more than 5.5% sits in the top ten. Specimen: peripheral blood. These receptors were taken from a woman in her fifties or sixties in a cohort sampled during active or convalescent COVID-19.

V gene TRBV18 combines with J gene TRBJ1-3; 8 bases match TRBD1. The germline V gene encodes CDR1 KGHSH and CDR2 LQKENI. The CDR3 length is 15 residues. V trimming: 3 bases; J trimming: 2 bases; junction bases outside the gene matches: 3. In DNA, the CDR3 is TGTGCCAGCTCACCCTTCAGGGGGCCTGGAAACACCATATATTTT. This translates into CASSPFRGPGNTIYF. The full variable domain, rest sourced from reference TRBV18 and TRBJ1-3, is NAGVMQNPRHLVRRRGQEARLRCSPMKGHSHVYWYRQLPEEGLKFMVYLQKENIIDESGMPKERFSAEFPKEGPSILRIQQVVRGDSAAYFCASSPFRGPGNTIYFGEGSWLTVV.

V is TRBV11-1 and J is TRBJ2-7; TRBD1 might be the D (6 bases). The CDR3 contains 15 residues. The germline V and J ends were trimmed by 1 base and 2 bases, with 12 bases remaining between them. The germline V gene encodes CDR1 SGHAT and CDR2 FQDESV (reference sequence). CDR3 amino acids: CASSLGETGPYEQYF. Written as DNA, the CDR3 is TGTGCCAGCAGCTTAGGAGAGACAGGTCCCTACGAGCAGTACTTC.

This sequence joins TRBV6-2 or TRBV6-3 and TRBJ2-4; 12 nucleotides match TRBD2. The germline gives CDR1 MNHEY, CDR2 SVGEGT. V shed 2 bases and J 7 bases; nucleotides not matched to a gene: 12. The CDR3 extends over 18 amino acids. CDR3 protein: CASSYEGLAGPRGNIQYF. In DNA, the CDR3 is TGTGCCAGCAGTTACGAGGGACTAGCGGGCCCTCGGGGGAACATTCAGTACTTC.

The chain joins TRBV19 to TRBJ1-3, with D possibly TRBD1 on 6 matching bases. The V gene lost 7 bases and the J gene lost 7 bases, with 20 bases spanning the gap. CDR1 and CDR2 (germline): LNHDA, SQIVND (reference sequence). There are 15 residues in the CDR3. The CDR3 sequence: CASTTGYLSGNTIYF. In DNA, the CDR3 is TGTGCCAGTACCACAGGGTACTTGAGTGGGAACACCATATATTTT.

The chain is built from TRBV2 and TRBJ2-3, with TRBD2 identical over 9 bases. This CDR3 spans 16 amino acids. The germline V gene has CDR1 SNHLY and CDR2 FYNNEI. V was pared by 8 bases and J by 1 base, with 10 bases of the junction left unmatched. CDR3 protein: CASRLLAGTRTDTQYF. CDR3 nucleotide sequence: TGTGCCAGCCGCCTCCTAGCGGGAACCCGCACAGATACGCAGTATTTT.

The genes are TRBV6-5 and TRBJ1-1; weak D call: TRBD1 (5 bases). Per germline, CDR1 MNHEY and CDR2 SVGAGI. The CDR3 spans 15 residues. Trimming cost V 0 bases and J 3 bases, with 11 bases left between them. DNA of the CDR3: TGTGCCAGCAGTTACTCAGGGGTAGGGGACACTGAAGCTTTCTTT. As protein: CASSYSGVGDTEAFF.

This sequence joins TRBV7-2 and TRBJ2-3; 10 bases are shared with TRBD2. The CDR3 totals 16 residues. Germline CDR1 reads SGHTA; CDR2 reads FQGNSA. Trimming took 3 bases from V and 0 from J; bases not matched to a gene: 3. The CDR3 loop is CASSFASGGSTDTQYF. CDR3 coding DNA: TGTGCCAGCAGCTTTGCTAGCGGGGGAAGCACAGATACGCAGTATTTT.

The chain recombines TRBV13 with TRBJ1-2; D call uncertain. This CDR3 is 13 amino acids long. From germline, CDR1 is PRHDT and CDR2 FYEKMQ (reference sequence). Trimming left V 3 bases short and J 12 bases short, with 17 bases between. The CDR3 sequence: CASSFSWSSYHTF. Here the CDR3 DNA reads TGTGCCAGCAGCTTCTCATGGAGTTCATATCACACCTTC. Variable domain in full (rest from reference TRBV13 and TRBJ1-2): AAGVIQSPRHLIKEKRETATLKCYPIPRHDTVYWYQQGPGQDPQFLISFYEKMQSDKGSIPDRFSAQQFSDYHSELNMSSLELGDSALYFCASSFSWSSYHTFGSGTRLTVV.

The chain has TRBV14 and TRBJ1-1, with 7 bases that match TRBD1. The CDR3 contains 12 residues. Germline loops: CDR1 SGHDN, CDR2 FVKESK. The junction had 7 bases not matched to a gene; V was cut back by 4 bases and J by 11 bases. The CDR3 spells CASSRNRGDAFF. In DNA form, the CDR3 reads TGTGCCAGCAGCCGGAACAGGGGAGACGCTTTCTTT.

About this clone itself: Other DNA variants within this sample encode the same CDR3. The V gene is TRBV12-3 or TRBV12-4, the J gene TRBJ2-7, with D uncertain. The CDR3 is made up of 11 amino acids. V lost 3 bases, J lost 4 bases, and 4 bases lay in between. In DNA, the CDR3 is TGTGCCAGCAGTTTCGGGTACGAGCAGTACTTC. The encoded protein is CASSFGYEQYF.

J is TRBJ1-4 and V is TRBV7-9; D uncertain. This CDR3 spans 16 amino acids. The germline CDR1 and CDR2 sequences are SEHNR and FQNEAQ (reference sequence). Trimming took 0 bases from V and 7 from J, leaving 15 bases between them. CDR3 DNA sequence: TGTGCCAGCAGCTTAGCGCTTCAGGCGGGCGGTGAAAAACTGTTTTTT. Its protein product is CASSLALQAGGEKLFF.

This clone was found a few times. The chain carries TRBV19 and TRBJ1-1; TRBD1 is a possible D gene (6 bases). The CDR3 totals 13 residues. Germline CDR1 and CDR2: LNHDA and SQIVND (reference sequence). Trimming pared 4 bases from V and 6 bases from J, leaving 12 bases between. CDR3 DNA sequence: TGTGCCAGTAGTAATACAGGGACGGCTGAAGCTTTCTTT. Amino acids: CASSNTGTAEAFF.

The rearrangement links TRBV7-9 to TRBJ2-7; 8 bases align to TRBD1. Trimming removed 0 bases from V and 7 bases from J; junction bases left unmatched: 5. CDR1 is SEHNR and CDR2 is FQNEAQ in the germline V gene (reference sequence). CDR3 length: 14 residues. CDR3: CASSLARGPKEQYF. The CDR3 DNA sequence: TGTGCCAGCAGCTTAGCCAGGGGGCCTAAGGAGCAGTACTTC.

In nucleotides, the CDR3 is TGCGCCAGCAGCTCGACAGGGGGCACAGACGAGCAGTACTTC. It encodes CASSSTGGTDEQYF. The chain links TRBV5-1 to TRBJ2-7; TRBD1 agrees at 10 bases. This CDR3 spans 14 amino acids. Germline values: CDR1 SGHRS, CDR2 YFSETQ. V shed 3 bases and J 5 bases; nucleotides not matched to a gene: 5. Combining the CDR3 with reference TRBV5-1 and TRBJ2-7 gives the whole variable domain KAGVTQTPRYLIKTRGQQVTLSCSPISGHRSVSWYQQTPGQGLQFLFEYFSETQRNKGNFPGRFSGRQFSNSRSEMNVSTLELGDSALYLCASSSTGGTDEQYFGPGTRLTVT.

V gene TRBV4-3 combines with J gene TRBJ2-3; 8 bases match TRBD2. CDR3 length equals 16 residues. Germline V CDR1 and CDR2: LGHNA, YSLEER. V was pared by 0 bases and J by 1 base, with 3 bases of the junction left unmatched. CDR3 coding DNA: TGCGCCAGCAGCCAAGAAAGGCGGGGGGGCACAGATACGCAGTATTTT. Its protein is CASSQERRGGTDTQYF.

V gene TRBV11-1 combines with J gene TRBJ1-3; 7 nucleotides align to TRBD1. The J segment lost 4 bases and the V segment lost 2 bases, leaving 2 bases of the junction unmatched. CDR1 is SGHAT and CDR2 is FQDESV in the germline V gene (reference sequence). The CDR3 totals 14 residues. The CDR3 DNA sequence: TGTGCCAGCAGCTTAACAGGGGACGGAAACACCATATATTTT. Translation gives CASSLTGDGNTIYF.

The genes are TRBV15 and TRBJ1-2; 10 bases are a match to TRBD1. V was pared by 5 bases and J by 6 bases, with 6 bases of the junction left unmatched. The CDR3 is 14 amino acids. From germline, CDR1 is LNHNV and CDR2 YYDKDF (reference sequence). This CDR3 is CATSPPGTGDGYTF. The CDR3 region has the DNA TGTGCCACCAGCCCACCAGGGACAGGGGATGGCTACACCTTC.

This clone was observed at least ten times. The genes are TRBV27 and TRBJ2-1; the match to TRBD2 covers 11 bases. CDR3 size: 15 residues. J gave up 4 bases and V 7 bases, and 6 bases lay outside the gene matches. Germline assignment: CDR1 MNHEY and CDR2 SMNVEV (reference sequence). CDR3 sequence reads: CASTQGLAGYNEQFF. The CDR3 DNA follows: TGTGCCAGCACTCAAGGACTAGCGGGTTACAATGAGCAGTTCTTC.

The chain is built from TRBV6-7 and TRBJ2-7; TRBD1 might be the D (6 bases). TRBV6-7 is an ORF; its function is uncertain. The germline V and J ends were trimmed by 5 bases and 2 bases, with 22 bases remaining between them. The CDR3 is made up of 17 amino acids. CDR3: CASSLRGMTRIPYEQYF. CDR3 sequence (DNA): TGTGCCAGCAGTCTAAGGGGGATGACCCGAATCCCCTACGAGCAGTACTTC.